This entry is about one T cell receptor beta chain. Its antigen remains undetermined. Base quality data are lacking; no much larger clone is found one base away. This entry is derived from a study of control samples from healthy donors and cancer patients (dated by TCRdb to 2018 to 2021). Library prep was done by the immunoSEQ multiplex PCR assay. TCRdb provides this immuneACCESS table in a form limited to in-frame rearrangements. Some clones are lacking; in checked studies, under half of them reflect an unresolved V gene, and why the rest are absent is not known. Within this sample are 40,000 to 65,000 clones, with around 87% of them counted one time only. Over 13% of the sample is in the top ten clones. This sequence originates from a man aged 55 to 69 with head and neck cancer. Sequencing used PBMCs.

The sequenced DNA is TGTGCCAGCAGCCAGATCGACAGGGTCCACATTCAGTACTTC. It translates to CASSQIDRVHIQYF. The sequence is built from TRBV3-1 (or the pseudogene TRBV3-2) and TRBJ2-4, with 7 bases matching TRBD1. The CDR3 measures 14 amino acids from cysteine to phenylalanine. Of all the DNA, just the CDR3 is kept, 42 bases in frame from base 1. CDR1 LGHDT and CDR2 YNNKEL are derived from the germline V gene (reference sequence). V has 3 bases trimmed and J has 8 bases trimmed; junction bases matching no gene number 7.